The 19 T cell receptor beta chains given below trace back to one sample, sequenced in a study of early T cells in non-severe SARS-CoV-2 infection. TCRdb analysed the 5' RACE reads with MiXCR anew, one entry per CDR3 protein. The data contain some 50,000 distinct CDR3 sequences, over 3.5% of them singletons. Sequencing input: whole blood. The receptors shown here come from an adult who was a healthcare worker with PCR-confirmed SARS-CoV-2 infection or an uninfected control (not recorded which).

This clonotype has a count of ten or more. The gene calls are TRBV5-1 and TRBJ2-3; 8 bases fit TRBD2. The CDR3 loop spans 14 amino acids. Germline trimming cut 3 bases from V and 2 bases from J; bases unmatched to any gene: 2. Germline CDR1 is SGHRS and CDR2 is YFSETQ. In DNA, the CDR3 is TGCGCCAGCAGCTACGGACTAGCCACAGATACGCAGTATTTT. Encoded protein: CASSYGLATDTQYF.

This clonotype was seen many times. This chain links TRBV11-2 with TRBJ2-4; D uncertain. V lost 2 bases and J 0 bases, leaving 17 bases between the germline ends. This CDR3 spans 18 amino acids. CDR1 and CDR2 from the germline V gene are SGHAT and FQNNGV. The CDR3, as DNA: TGTGCCAGCAGCTTACAACCCCCTACAGACTTAGCCAAAAACATTCAGTACTTC. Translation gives CASSLQPPTDLAKNIQYF.

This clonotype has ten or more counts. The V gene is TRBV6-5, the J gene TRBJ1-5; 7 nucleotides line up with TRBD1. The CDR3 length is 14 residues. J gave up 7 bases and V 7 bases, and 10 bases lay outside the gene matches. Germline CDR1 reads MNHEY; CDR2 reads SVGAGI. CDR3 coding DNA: TGTGCCAGCACCCCAGGGGGATCGGGGCAGCCCCAGCATTTT. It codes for CASTPGGSGQPQHF.

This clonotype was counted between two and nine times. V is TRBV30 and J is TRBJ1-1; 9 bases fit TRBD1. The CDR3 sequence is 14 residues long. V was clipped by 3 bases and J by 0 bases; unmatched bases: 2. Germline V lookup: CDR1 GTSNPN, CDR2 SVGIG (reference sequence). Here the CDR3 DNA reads TGTGCCTGGAGGGGGACAGGGATGAACACTGAAGCTTTCTTT. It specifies CAWRGTGMNTEAFF.

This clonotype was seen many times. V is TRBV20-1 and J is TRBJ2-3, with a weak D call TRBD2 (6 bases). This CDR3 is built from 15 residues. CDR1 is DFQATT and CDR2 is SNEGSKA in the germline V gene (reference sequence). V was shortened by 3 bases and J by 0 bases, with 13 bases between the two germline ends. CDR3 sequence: CSASRLALSTDTQYF. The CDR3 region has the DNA TGCAGTGCTAGTCGCCTAGCGCTGAGCACAGATACGCAGTATTTT.

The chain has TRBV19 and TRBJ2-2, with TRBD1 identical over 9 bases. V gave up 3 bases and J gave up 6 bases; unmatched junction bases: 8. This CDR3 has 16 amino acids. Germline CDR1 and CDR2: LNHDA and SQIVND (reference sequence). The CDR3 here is CASSMGQGSMSGELFF. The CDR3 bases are TGTGCCAGTAGTATGGGACAGGGTTCAATGTCCGGGGAGCTGTTTTTT.

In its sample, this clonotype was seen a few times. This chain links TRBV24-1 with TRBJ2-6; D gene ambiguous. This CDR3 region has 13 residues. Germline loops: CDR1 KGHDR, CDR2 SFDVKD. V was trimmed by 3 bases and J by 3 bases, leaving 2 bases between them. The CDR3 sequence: CATSDDGANVLTF. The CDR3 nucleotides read TGTGCCACCAGTGATGATGGGGCCAACGTCCTGACTTTC.

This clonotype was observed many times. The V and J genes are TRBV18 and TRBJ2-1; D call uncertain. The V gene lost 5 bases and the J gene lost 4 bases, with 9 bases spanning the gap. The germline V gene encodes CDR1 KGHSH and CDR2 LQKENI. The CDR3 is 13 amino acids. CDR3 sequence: CASSSGLYNEQFF. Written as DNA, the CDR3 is TGTGCCAGCTCATCGGGCCTTTACAATGAGCAGTTCTTC.

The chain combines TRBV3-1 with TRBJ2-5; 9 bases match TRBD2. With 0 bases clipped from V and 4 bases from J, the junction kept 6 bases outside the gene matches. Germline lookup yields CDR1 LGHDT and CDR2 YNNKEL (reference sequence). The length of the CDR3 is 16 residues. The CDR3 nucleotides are TGTGCCAGCAGCCAAGAGACAAGCGGGAGGCGAGAGACCCAGTACTTC. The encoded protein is CASSQETSGRRETQYF.

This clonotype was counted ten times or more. The CDR3 DNA reads as TGCGCCAGCAGCTCGGGACAGACCTATGGCTACACCTTC. Amino acids: CASSSGQTYGYTF. This chain uses TRBV5-1 with TRBJ1-2; TRBD1 aligns across 7 bases. V dropped 3 bases and J dropped 4; count of bases not matched to a gene: 3. This CDR3 comprises 13 residues. CDR1 SGHRS and CDR2 YFSETQ come from the germline V gene.

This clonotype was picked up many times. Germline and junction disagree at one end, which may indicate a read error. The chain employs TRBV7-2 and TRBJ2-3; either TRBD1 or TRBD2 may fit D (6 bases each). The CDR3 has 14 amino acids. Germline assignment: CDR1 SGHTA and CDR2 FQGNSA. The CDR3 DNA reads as TGTGCCAGCAGCCGGGTCTGGGGCGAGGGGGGTTTGGATTTT. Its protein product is CASSRVWGEGGLDF. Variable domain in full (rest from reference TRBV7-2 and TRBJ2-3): GAGVSQSPSNKVTEKGKDVELRCDPISGHTALYWYRQSLGQGLEFLIYFQGNSAPDKSGLPSDRFSAERTGGSVSTLTIQRTQQEDSAVYLCASSRVWGEGGLDFGPGTRLTVL.

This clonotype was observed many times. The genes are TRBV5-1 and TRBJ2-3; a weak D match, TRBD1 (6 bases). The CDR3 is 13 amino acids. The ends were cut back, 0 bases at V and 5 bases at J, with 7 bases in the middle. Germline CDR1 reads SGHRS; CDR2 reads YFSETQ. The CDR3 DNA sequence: TGCGCCAGCAGCTTGGCCAGGGGAGATACGCAGTATTTT. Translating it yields CASSLARGDTQYF.

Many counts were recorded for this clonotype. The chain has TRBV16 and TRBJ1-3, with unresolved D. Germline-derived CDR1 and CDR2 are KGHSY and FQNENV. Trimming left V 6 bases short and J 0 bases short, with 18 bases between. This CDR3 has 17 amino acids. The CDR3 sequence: CASSSPLADTSGNTIYF. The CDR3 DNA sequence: TGTGCCAGCAGTTCTCCTTTAGCAGACACCTCTGGAAACACCATATATTTT. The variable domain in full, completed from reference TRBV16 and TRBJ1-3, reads GEEVAQTPKHLVRGEGQKAKLYCAPIKGHSYVFWYQQVLKNEFKFLISFQNENVFDETGMPKERFSAKCLPNSPCSLEIQATKLEDSAVYFCASSSPLADTSGNTIYFGEGSWLTVV.

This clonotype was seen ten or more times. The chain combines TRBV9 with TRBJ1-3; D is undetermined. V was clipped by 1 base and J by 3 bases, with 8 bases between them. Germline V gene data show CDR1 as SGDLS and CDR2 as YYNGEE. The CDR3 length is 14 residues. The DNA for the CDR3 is TGTGCCAGCAGCGTACGGCAGATTGGAAACACCATATATTTT. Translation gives CASSVRQIGNTIYF.

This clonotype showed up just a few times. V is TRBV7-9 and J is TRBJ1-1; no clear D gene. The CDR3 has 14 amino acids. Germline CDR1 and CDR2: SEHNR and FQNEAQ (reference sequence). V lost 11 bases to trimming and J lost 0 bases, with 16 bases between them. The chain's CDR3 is CASFRDPMNTEAFF. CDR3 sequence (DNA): TGTGCCTCTTTCAGAGACCCAATGAACACTGAAGCTTTCTTT.

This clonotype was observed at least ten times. The CDR3 region has the DNA TGTGCCAGCACAAAACTGGGAGACAGGGTGCATGAGCAGTACTTC. It translates to CASTKLGDRVHEQYF. The gene calls are TRBV2 and TRBJ2-7; 7 bases are shared with TRBD1. V shed 7 bases, J shed 7 bases, and the junction held 16 bases outside the gene matches. CDR3 length equals 15 residues. Germline CDR1 and CDR2: SNHLY and FYNNEI.

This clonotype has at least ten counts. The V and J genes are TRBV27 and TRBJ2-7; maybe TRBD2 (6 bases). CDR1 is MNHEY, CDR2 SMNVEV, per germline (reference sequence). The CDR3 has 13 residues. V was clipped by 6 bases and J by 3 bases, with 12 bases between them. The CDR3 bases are TGTGCCAGCAGCCCAATGGGGGGCTACGAGCAGTACTTC. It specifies CASSPMGGYEQYF.

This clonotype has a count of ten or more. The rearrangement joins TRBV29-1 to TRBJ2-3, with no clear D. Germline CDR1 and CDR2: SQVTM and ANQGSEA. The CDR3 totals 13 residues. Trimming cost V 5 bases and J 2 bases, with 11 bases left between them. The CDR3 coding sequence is TGCAGCGTTTCCTTCTACTCCACAGATACGCAGTATTTT. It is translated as CSVSFYSTDTQYF.

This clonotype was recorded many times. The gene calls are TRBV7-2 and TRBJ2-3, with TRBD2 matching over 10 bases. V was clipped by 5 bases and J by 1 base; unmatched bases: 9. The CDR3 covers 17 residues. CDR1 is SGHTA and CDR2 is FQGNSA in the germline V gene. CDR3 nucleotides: TGTGCCAGCAGCCGCGGAATAGCGGGAGGCCGCACAGATACGCAGTATTTT. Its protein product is CASSRGIAGGRTDTQYF.